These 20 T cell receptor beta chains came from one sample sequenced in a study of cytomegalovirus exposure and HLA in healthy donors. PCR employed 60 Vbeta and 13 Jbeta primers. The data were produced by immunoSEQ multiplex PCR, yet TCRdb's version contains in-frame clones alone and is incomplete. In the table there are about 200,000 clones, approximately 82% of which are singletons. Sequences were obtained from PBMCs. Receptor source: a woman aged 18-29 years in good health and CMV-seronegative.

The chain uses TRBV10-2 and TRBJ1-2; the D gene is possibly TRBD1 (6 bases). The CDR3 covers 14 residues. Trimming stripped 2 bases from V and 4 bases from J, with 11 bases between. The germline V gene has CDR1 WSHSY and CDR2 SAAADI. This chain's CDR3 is CASSEVQGSYGYTF. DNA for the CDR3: TGCGCCAGCAGTGAGGTACAGGGATCCTATGGCTACACCTTC.

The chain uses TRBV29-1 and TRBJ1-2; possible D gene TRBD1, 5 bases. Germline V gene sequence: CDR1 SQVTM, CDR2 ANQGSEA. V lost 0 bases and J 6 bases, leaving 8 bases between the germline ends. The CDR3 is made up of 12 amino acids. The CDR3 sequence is CSVEDRVDGYTF. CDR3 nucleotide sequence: TGCAGCGTTGAAGACAGGGTTGATGGCTACACCTTC.

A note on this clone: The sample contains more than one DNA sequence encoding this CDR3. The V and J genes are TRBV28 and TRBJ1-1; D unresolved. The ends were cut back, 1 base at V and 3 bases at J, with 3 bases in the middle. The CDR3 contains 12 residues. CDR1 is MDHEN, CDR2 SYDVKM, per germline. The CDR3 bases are TGTGCCAGCAGTTTATTATACACTGAAGCTTTCTTT. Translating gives CASSLLYTEAFF.

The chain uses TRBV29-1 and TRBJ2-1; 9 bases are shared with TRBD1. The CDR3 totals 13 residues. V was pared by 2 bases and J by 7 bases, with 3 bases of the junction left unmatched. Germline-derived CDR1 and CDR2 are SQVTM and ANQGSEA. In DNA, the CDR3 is TGCAGCGTTGAATGGACAGGGGCGAATGAGCAGTTCTTC. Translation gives CSVEWTGANEQFF.

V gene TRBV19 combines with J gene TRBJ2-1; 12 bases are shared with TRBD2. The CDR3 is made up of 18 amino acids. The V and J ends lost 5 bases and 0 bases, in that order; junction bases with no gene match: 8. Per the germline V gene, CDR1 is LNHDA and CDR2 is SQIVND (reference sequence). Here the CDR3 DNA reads TGTGCCAGTAGTCAACTAGCGGGAGGCCTCAGCTCCTACAATGAGCAGTTCTTC. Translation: CASSQLAGGLSSYNEQFF. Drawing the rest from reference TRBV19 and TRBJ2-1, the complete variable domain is DGGITQSPKYLFRKEGQNVTLSCEQNLNHDAMYWYRQDPGQGLRLIYYSQIVNDFQKGDIAEGYSVSREKKESFPLTVTSAQKNPTAFYLCASSQLAGGLSSYNEQFFGPGTRLTVL.

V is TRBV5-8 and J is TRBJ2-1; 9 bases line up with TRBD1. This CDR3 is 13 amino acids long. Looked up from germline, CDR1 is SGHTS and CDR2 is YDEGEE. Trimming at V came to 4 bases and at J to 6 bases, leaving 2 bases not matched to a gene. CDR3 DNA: TGTGCCAGCAGCATACAGGGGGCCAATGAGCAGTTCTTC. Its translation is CASSIQGANEQFF.

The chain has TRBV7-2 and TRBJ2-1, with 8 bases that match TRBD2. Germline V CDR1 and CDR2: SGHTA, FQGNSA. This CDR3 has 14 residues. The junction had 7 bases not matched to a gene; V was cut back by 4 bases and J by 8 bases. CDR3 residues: CASSSGTSRYEQFF. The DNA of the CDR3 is TGTGCCAGCAGCTCCGGGACTAGTCGCTATGAGCAGTTCTTC.

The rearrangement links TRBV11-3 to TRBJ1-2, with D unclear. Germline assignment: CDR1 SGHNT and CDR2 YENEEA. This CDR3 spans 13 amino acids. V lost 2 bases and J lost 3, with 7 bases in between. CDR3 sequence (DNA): TGTGCCAGCAGCTTAACGCAGTACTATGGCTACACCTTC. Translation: CASSLTQYYGYTF.

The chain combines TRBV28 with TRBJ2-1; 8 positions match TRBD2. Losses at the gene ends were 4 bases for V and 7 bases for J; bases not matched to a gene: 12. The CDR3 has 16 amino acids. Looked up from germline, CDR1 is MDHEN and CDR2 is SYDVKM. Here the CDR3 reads CASSSSGHGGVNEQFF. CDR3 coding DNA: TGTGCCAGCAGTTCTAGCGGGCACGGGGGGGTGAATGAGCAGTTCTTC.

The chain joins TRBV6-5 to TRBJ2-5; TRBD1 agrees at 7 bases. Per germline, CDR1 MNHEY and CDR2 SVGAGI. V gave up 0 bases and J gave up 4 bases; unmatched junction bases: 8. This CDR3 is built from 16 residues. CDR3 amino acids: CASSYSGTKGAETQYF. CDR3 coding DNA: TGTGCCAGCAGTTACTCGGGGACAAAGGGGGCAGAGACCCAGTACTTC.

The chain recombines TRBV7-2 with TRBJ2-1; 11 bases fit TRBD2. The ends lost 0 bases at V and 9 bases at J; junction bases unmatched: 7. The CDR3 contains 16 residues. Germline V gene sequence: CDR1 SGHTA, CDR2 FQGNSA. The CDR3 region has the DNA TGTGCCAGCAGCTTAGCGCTAACTAGCGGGAGCGGTGAGCAGTTCTTC. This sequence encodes CASSLALTSGSGEQFF.

The CDR3 DNA follows: TGTGCCAGCAGTTACTCGGCGGGAGGGGGGTACGAGCAGTACTTC. Its protein product is CASSYSAGGGYEQYF. The gene calls are TRBV6-5 and TRBJ2-7; 9 nucleotides align to TRBD2. Germline assignment: CDR1 MNHEY and CDR2 SVGAGI. The V segment lost 0 bases and the J segment 4 bases; nucleotides outside the gene matches: 4. CDR3 size: 15 residues.

The CDR3 nucleotides read TGCAGCGTTCCGGGGAGCAATGAGCAGTTCTTC. Translated: CSVPGSNEQFF. The chain combines TRBV29-1 with TRBJ2-1; perhaps TRBD2 as D (5 bases). V lost 5 bases and J lost 6, with 8 bases in between. CDR3 length equals 11 residues. Germline lookup yields CDR1 SQVTM and CDR2 ANQGSEA.

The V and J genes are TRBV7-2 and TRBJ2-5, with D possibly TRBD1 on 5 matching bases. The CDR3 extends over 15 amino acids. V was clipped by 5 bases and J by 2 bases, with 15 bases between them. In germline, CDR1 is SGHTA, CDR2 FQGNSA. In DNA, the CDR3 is TGTGCCAGCAGCCAAAGAAGGGGTCTTCAAGAGACCCAGTACTTC. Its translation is CASSQRRGLQETQYF.

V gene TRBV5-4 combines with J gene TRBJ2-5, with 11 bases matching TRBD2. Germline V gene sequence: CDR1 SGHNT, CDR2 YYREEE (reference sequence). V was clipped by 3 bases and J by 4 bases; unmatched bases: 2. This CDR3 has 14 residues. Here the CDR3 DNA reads TGTGCCAGCAGCTCCGGGACTAGCGGAGAGACCCAGTACTTC. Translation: CASSSGTSGETQYF.

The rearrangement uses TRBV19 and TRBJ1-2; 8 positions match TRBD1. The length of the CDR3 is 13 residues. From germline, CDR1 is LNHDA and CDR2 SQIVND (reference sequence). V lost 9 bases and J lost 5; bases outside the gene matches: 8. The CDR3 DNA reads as TGTGCCAGCAAGCCAGGGGGCAATTATGGCTACACCTTC. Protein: CASKPGGNYGYTF.

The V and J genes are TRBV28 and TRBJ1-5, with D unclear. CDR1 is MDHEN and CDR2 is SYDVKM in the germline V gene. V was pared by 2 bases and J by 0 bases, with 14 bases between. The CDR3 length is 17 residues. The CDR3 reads CASSLMGLTFSNQPQHF. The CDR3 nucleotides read TGTGCCAGCAGTTTAATGGGCCTCACTTTTAGCAATCAGCCCCAGCATTTT.

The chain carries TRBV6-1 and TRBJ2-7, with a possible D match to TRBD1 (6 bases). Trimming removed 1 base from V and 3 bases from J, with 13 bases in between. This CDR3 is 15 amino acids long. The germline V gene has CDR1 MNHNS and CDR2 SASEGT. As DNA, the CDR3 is TGTGCCAGCAGTGAAGGTAGGGACAAGAGCTACGAGCAGTACTTC. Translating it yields CASSEGRDKSYEQYF.

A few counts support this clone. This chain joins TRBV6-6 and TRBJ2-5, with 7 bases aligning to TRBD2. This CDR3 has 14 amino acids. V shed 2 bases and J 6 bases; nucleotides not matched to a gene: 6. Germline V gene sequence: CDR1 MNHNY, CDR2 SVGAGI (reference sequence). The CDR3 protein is CASSYPGSGKTQYF. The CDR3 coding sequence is TGTGCCAGCAGTTACCCTGGGAGCGGGAAGACCCAGTACTTC.

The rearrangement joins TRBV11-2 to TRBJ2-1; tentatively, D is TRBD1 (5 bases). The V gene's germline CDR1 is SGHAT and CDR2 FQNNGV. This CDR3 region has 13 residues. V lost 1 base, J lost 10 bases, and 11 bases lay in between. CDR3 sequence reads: CASSLGQGWEQFF. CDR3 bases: TGTGCCAGCAGCTTAGGGCAGGGTTGGGAGCAGTTCTTC.